The rows below give T cell receptor beta chains drawn from one sample of a study of T cell clones after liver transplantation. Repertoires were generated with immunoSEQ multiplex PCR, while TCRdb's copy carries only in-frame clones and drops some. The table has 50,000 or so clones, roughly 71% seen once. Sequences were derived from CD4+ T cells from blood, sampled around 54 months after liver transplant. The receptor source for this set is a human patient who received a liver transplant. The T cells may come from the graft donor. Each CDR3 is given with its conserved first and last residue. A row's size may be missing; if present it is once, few, many or a size class.

>TRBJ2-3|TRBV5-6|.
CASSLVLAGNTDTQYF
>TRBJ1-1|TRBV5-1|.
CASSPGQGRTEAFF
>TRBJ1-4|TRBV7-2|.
CASSTGGIFGEKLFF
>TRBJ1-1|TRBV30|.
CACERNTEAFF
>TRBJ1-6|TRBV5-8|few
CASNVDWGALHF
>TRBJ1-5|TRBV28|.
CASSPQDRVDQPQHF
>TRBJ2-7|TRBV18|.
CASSLQRQGYEQYF
>TRBJ1-3|TRBV4-1|.
CASSQRAGDRPGNTIYF
>TRBJ1-3|TRBV7-9|.
CASSLVQLGAGNTIYF
>TRBJ1-6|TRBV5-1|once
CASSLEGGKDSPLHF
>TRBJ2-3|TRBV13|.
CASSPRQLRTDTQYF